Each of the 19 T cell receptor beta chains below was sequenced from the same sample in a study of human T cells and chemical hapten exposure. TCRdb fed the RACE reads into MiXCR, producing one record per CDR3 protein. The table shows 380,000 or so distinct CDR3 sequences, with 5% to 6.5% occurring only once. The time point is: pre-sensitization, week 0. Sample treatment: therapeutic diphenylcyclopropenone sensitization with weekly scalp DPC. This material consisted of whole blood, taken in connection with sensitization to the hapten diphenylcyclopropenone (DPC). The receptors originated from a woman in her late teens or twenties with alopecia areata. Some clones in this sample may be carry-over from other donors' samples.

Worth noting for this clonotype: A read error may explain this, as a much larger clone is one base away. The final CDR3 position lacks the conserved phenylalanine or tryptophan, pointing to a likely read error. The V call is TRBV10-3, the J call TRBJ2-7, with a possible D match to TRBD1 (6 bases). V lost 7 bases to trimming and J lost 5 bases, with 18 bases between them. Germline V gene data show CDR1 as ENHRY and CDR2 as SYGVKD. This CDR3 contains 14 residues. The CDR3 is CAIKGDPGENEQYY. CDR3 DNA sequence: TGTGCCATCAAGGGGGACCCAGGGGAGAACGAGCAGTACTAC.

This chain connects TRBV27 to TRBJ1-1, with D perhaps TRBD1 (6 bases). The germline gives CDR1 MNHEY, CDR2 SMNVEV (reference sequence). CDR3 size: 15 residues. V gave up 4 bases and J gave up 1 base, with 13 bases separating them. The CDR3: CASSSWGGANTEAFF. CDR3 DNA: TGTGCCAGCAGTTCGTGGGGGGGCGCGAACACTGAAGCTTTCTTT.

The chain recombines TRBV7-9 with TRBJ1-1; D gene ambiguous. Germline-derived CDR1 and CDR2 are SEHNR and FQNEAQ (reference sequence). The ends were cut back, 5 bases at V and 4 bases at J, with 5 bases in the middle. The CDR3 spans 11 residues. The CDR3 reads CASSASTEAFF. CDR3 coding DNA: TGTGCCAGCAGCGCTAGCACTGAAGCTTTCTTT. The full variable domain, rest sourced from reference TRBV7-9 and TRBJ1-1, is DTGVSQNPRHKITKRGQNVTFRCDPISEHNRLYWYRQTLGQGPEFLTYFQNEAQLEKSRLLSDRFSAERPKGSFSTLEIQRTEQGDSAMYLCASSASTEAFFGQGTRLTVV.

The chain links TRBV5-1 to TRBJ1-5; TRBD1 aligns across 9 bases. CDR3 length equals 19 residues. Trimming removed 3 bases from V and 0 bases from J; junction bases left unmatched: 13. Germline CDR1 is SGHRS and CDR2 is YFSETQ. The CDR3 DNA follows: TGCGCCAGCAGCTCCCACAGGGGGCGAGGATTTTATAGCAATCAGCCCCAGCATTTT. Translating gives CASSSHRGRGFYSNQPQHF.

This clonotype occurred many times. This sequence joins TRBV29-1 and TRBJ1-3; D gene uncertain. The germline V gene has CDR1 SQVTM and CDR2 ANQGSEA. Trimming left V 6 bases short and J 5 bases short, with 11 bases between. This CDR3 spans 12 amino acids. The CDR3 region has the DNA TGCAGCGTACAGCAGTCACGAAACACCATATATTTT. Protein sequence: CSVQQSRNTIYF.

This clonotype was counted between two and nine times. The J gene is TRBJ2-1, the V gene TRBV10-3; a possible D gene is TRBD2 (6 bases). Germline-derived CDR1 and CDR2 are ENHRY and SYGVKD. Trimming removed 3 bases at V and 3 bases at J, with 9 bases between. The CDR3 extends over 14 amino acids. CDR3 coding DNA: TGTGCCATCAGTGATCCGGACTACTACAATGAGCAGTTCTTC. Its translation is CAISDPDYYNEQFF.

In its sample, this clonotype was seen a few times. This rearrangement joins TRBV7-9 to TRBJ1-1; 7 nucleotides align to TRBD1. The length of the CDR3 is 15 residues. V dropped 4 bases and J dropped 1; count of bases not matched to a gene: 6. Germline V gene lookup returns CDR1 SEHNR and CDR2 FQNEAQ (reference sequence). The CDR3: CASSSGDSANTEAFF. The DNA of the CDR3 is TGTGCCAGCAGCTCCGGGGACAGCGCGAACACTGAAGCTTTCTTT.

This clonotype was counted at least ten times. The chain recombines TRBV6-5 with TRBJ1-5, with D unresolved. The CDR3 sequence is 16 residues long. V was shortened by 5 bases and J by 0 bases, with 14 bases between the two germline ends. Germline CDR1 is MNHEY and CDR2 is SVGAGI. CDR3 residues: CASSARRAVSNQPQHF. The DNA of the CDR3 is TGTGCCAGCAGTGCCCGAAGGGCGGTTAGCAATCAGCCCCAGCATTTT.

This clonotype was recorded at least ten times. This chain joins TRBV4-3 and TRBJ1-1, with TRBD1 matching over 7 bases. The CDR3 spans 13 residues. The germline gives CDR1 LGHNA, CDR2 YSLEER. Trimming took 8 bases from V and 4 from J; bases not matched to a gene: 7. The CDR3 reads CASSRDRGTEAFF. CDR3 DNA: TGCGCCAGCTCCAGGGACAGAGGCACTGAAGCTTTCTTT.

This clonotype has a handful of counts. V usage is TRBV20-1 and J usage is TRBJ2-3; the D is unclear. The germline V gene encodes CDR1 DFQATT and CDR2 SNEGSKA (reference sequence). Between the trimmed V and J ends, which lost 5 bases and 3 bases, there was a span of 15 bases. The CDR3 loop spans 14 amino acids. The CDR3 DNA is TGCAGTGCTTGTTCCCTAGTTTATACAGATACGCAGTATTTT. Its translation: CSACSLVYTDTQYF.

This clonotype came up many times. The chain joins TRBV9 to TRBJ2-2; 11 nucleotides agree with TRBD2. V lost 6 bases and J lost 5; bases outside the gene matches: 3. CDR1 and CDR2 (germline): SGDLS, YYNGEE. The CDR3 loop spans 14 amino acids. The CDR3 nucleotides are TGTGCCAGCATGCGGACTAGCGGGACCGGGGAGCTGTTTTTT. Its protein is CASMRTSGTGELFF.

This clonotype was observed a handful of times. V gene TRBV2 combines with J gene TRBJ2-2; D might be TRBD2 (5 bases). This CDR3 is 13 amino acids long. The germline gives CDR1 SNHLY, CDR2 FYNNEI. V lost 10 bases and J 5 bases, leaving 14 bases between the germline ends. The chain's CDR3 is CATRSPGTGELFF. Here the CDR3 DNA reads TGTGCCACCCGGAGTCCGGGGACCGGGGAGCTGTTTTTT.

This clonotype was recorded many times. V is TRBV7-2 and J is TRBJ2-7, with 14 positions matching TRBD2. The CDR3 runs 15 residues. V shed 6 bases, J shed 3 bases, and the junction held 4 bases outside the gene matches. Germline V gives CDR1 SGHTA, CDR2 FQGNSA. CDR3 sequence (DNA): TGTGCCAGCAGGACTAGCGGGGGGGTATTCTACGAGCAGTACTTC. Encoded protein: CASRTSGGVFYEQYF.

This clonotype was seen repeatedly, ten times or more. A much larger clone is a single base away; this may be a read error. This chain joins TRBV6-2 or TRBV6-3 and TRBJ1-5, with D uncertain. Germline V CDR1 and CDR2: MNHEY, SVGEGT. The CDR3 is made up of 12 amino acids. Trimming cost V 6 bases and J 4 bases, with 7 bases left between them. The CDR3 region is CASSPKNQPQHF. The CDR3 bases are TGTGCCAGCAGCCCCAAAAATCAGCCCCAGCATTTT.

The rearrangement links TRBV4-3 to TRBJ2-3; TRBD2 is a possible D gene (6 bases). Germline V gene data show CDR1 as LGHNA and CDR2 as YSLEER. Trimming left V 2 bases short and J 0 bases short, with 15 bases between. This CDR3 region has 17 residues. CDR3 amino acids: CASSQRIPGTSTDTQYF. For the CDR3, the DNA is TGCGCCAGCAGCCAAAGGATTCCAGGGACTAGCACAGATACGCAGTATTTT.

This clonotype was recorded a few times. V is TRBV9 and J is TRBJ2-5; either TRBD1 or TRBD2 may supply D (5 bases each). This CDR3 is 15 amino acids long. V lost 2 bases and J 1 base, leaving 12 bases between the germline ends. CDR1 and CDR2 from the germline V gene are SGDLS and YYNGEE. This CDR3 is CASSVLEGFQETQYF. In DNA form, the CDR3 reads TGTGCCAGCAGCGTCCTCGAGGGGTTCCAAGAGACCCAGTACTTC.

There are many counts of this clonotype. This chain uses TRBV6-2 or TRBV6-3 with TRBJ2-4, with no clear D. Germline CDR1 and CDR2: MNHEY and SVGEGT. This CDR3 is 15 amino acids long. The V end was cut by 6 bases, the J end by 1 base, with 13 bases between. In nucleotides, the CDR3 is TGTGCCAGCAGGCTCCTACACGACGCCAAAAACATTCAGTACTTC. It specifies CASRLLHDAKNIQYF.

In its sample, this clonotype was seen a few times. The chain links TRBV20-1 to TRBJ1-5; possible D gene TRBD1, 5 bases. Germline V gene data show CDR1 as DFQATT and CDR2 as SNEGSKA (reference sequence). The length of the CDR3 is 14 residues. V lost 3 bases, J lost 4 bases, and 13 bases lay in between. The CDR3 coding sequence is TGCAGTGCTAGGGAACCGGGACGGAATCAGCCCCAGCATTTT. This gives the protein CSAREPGRNQPQHF.

J is TRBJ2-2 and V is TRBV6-2 or TRBV6-3; D not resolved. The CDR3 runs to 15 residues. Germline V gene lookup returns CDR1 MNHEY and CDR2 SVGEGT. V was pared by 0 bases and J by 3 bases, with 8 bases between. CDR3 loop: CASSYSQRHTGELFF. The CDR3 nucleotides are TGTGCCAGCAGTTACTCTCAACGGCACACCGGGGAGCTGTTTTTT.